This T cell receptor beta chain was recovered during a study of a mutant IDH1 vaccine in newly diagnosed glioma. Across the study: Radiotherapy alone preceded vaccination by 4-6 weeks; alternatively, vaccination started with temozolomide cycles. Therapy received beforehand was radiotherapy, temozolomide, or both, with most patients given both.

Comments on this clone: Its antigen remains unknown.

The assay was immunoSEQ multiplex PCR, and TCRdb's table has in-frame clones only and misses some. The sample gives approximately 61,000 clones, roughly 76% of which show up once; about 4.9% is in the top ten. Time point in this sample: week 35, safety follow-up. Every vaccine dose comprised 300 ug of mutant IDH1 20-mer peptide plus topical imiquimod. Findings of the study overall: In 90% to 95% of patients, immune responses induced by the vaccine occurred. It seemed that pseudoprogression was not linked to changes in the top peripheral T cell clonotypes.

The source material was PBMCs, sampled from a glioma patient whose treatment included an IDH1 peptide vaccine. The receptor was isolated from a man in his forties with glioma.

CDR3 DNA sequence: TGCGCCAGCAGCCAAGCCAGGGGGAGGCACTATGGCTACACCTTC. Protein product: CASSQARGRHYGYTF. V usage is TRBV4-1 and J usage is TRBJ1-2, with 7 bases lining up with TRBD1. Trimming took 1 base from V and 3 from J; bases not matched to a gene: 5. CDR1 and CDR2 (germline): MGHRA, YSYEKL. This CDR3 has 15 amino acids.